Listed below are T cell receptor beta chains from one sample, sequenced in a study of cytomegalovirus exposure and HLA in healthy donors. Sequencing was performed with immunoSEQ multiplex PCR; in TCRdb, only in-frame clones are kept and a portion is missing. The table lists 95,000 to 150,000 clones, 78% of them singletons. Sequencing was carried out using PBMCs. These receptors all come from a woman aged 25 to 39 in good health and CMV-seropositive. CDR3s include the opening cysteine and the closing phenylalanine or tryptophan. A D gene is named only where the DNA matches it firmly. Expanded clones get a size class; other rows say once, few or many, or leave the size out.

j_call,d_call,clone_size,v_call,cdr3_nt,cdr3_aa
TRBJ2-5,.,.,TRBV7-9,TGTGCCAGCAGCTTATCTTCCGGGGATGAGTACTTC,CASSLSSGDEYF
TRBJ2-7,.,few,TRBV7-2,TGTGCCAGCAGCTTGGGCGGGGGCTTCTACGAGCAGTACTTC,CASSLGGGFYEQYF
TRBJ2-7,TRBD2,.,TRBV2,TGTGCCAGCAGGCTAGCGGGGGGGCATTACGAGCAGTACTTC,CASRLAGGHYEQYF
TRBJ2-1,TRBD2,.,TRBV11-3,TGTGCCAGCAGCTTCGGATGGGGGGGTGAAAATGAGCAGTTCTTC,CASSFGWGGENEQFF
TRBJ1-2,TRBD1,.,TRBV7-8,TGTGCCAGCAGCACCTCCCGACAGGGAAACTATGGCTACACCTTC,CASSTSRQGNYGYTF
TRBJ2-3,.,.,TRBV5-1,TGCGCCAGCAGCCTCGGAGGGCCCACAGATACGCAGTATTTT,CASSLGGPTDTQYF
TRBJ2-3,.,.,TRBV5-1,TGCGCCACCAAGGACTCAACAAACACAGATACGCAGTATTTT,CATKDSTNTDTQYF
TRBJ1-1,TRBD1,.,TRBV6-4,TGTGCCAGCAGCGCCACCGGGACAGGGAGTCTAATGAACACTGAAGCTTTCTTT,CASSATGTGSLMNTEAFF
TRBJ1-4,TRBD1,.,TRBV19,TGTGCCAGTAGTGCGGGACAGTCAGGGGAAAAACTGTTTTTT,CASSAGQSGEKLFF
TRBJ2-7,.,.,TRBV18,TGTGCCAGCTCACAATCGAGAGGCGGGACGGACTCCTACGAGCAGTACTTC,CASSQSRGGTDSYEQYF
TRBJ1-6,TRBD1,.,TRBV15,TGTGCCACCAGGGTTAAAGGGACAGCCTATAATTCACCCCTCCACTTT,CATRVKGTAYNSPLHF
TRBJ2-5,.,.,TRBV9,TGTGCCAGCAGCACCCACCCCGGACGGAGGGGCCAAGAGACCCAGTACTTC,CASSTHPGRRGQETQYF
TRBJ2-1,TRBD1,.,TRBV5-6,TGTGCCAGCAGCCCAACGGACAGGGCGGGTGAGCAGTTCTTC,CASSPTDRAGEQFF
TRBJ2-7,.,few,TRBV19,TGTGCCAGTGCGATCAGGGGCTCCTACGAGCAGTACTTC,CASAIRGSYEQYF
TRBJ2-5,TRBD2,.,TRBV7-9,TGTGCCAGCAGCTTCGGAGCGGGGGGAGCCCAAGAGACCCAGTACTTC,CASSFGAGGAQETQYF
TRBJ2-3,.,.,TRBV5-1,TGCGCCAGCAGCTTGATCGGGGGAACAGATACGCAGTATTTT,CASSLIGGTDTQYF
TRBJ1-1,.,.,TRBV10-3,TGTGCCATCATGACCGCCAGGGCTGAAGCTTTCTTT,CAIMTARAEAFF
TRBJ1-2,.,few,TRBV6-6,TGTGCCAGCAGTTACGGGGGGAGCGATGGCTACACCTTC,CASSYGGSDGYTF
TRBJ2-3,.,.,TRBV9,TGTGCCAGCAGCGTAGGACTAGAGGGCGCAGATACGCAGTATTTT,CASSVGLEGADTQYF
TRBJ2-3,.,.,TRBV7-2,TGTGCCAGCAGCTGGCTGGAGGACAGTGGGACAGATACGCAGTATTTT,CASSWLEDSGTDTQYF
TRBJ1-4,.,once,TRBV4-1,TGCGCCAGCAGCCAGGTCGGGGAAAGGGAAAAACTGTTTTTT,CASSQVGEREKLFF
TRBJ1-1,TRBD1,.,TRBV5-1,TGCGCCAGCAGAACGACAGGGAGCGAGGACGGGGCTTTCTTT,CASRTTGSEDGAFF
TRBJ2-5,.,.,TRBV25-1,TGTGCCAGCAGTGAGGGCAAAACAGGGTACCAAGAGACCCAGTACTTC,CASSEGKTGYQETQYF
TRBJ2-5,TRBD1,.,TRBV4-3,TGCGCCAGCAGCCAAGGGTCAGAGGGGGCGACCCAGTACTTC,CASSQGSEGATQYF